What follows describes a single TCR beta chain. Its antigen is as yet unknown. The read finishes 3 residues shy of the CDR3 end, and the germline J gene is used to complete it. Germline CDR1 and CDR2: MDHEN and SYDVKM. The CDR3 sequence is 16 residues long. Trimming removed 1 base from V and 5 bases from J, with 14 bases in between. TCRdb keeps only in-frame clones here, not all; method: immunoSEQ multiplex PCR. The sample has 15,000 to 20,000 clones. This sample is drawn from a study of T cells in women clearing cervical HPV infection. At the level of the study: Controls' single incident HPV16 infection cleared within 12 months without precancer. General study findings and limits: TRBV6-7 relative abundance averaged around 0.11% in cases and about 0.17% in controls. CIN3+ cases had significantly higher TCR richness than controls; evenness did not differ. It is unknown whether associations predate infection; no effector/memory or HPV-specific sorting.

V usage is TRBV28 and J usage is TRBJ2-2, with a possible D match to TRBD1 (5 bases). The sequenced sample consisted of blood buffy coat. The clonotype was recovered from a woman aged 18-69 years with a cervical HPV16 infection that either progressed to CIN3+ or cleared (not recorded which). The part of the CDR3 DNA that was read is TGTGCCAGCAGTTTATCTTCAGGGTTGGGTACCGGGGAG. It translates to CASSLSSGLGTGE. The CDR3 reads in full as CASSLSSGLGTGELFF. Using reference TRBV28 and TRBJ2-2 for the parts outside the CDR3, the full variable domain is DVKVTQSSRYLVKRTGEKVFLECVQDMDHENMFWYRQDPGLGLRLIYFSYDVKMKEKGDIPEGYSVSREKKERFSLILESASTNQTSMYLCASSLSSGLGTGELFFGEGSRLTVL.